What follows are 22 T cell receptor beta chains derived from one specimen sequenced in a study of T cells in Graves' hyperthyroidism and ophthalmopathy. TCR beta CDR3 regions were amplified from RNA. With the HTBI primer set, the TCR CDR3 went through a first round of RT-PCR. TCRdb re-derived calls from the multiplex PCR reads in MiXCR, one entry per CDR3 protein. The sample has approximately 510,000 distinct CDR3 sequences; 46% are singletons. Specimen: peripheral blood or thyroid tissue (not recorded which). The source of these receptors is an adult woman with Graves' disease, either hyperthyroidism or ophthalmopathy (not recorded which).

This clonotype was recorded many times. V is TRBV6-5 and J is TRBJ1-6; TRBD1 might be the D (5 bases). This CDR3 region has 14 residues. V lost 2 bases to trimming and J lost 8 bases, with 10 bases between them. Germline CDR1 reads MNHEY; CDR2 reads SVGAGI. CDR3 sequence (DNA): TGTGCCAGCAGTTACGATTTCAGGGATTCACCCCTCCACTTT. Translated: CASSYDFRDSPLHF.

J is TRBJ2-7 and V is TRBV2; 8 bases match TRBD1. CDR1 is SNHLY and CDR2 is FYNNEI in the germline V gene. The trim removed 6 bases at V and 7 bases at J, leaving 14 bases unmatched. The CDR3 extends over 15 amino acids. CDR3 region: CASSERDRYYNEQYF. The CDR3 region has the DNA TGTGCCAGCAGCGAAAGGGACAGGTACTACAATGAGCAGTACTTC.

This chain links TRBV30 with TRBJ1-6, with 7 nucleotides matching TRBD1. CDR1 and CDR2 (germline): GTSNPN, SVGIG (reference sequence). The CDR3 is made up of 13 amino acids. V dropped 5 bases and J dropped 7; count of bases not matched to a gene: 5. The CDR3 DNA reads TGTGCCTGGTCGACAGGGAACAATTCACCCCTCCACTTT. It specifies CAWSTGNNSPLHF.

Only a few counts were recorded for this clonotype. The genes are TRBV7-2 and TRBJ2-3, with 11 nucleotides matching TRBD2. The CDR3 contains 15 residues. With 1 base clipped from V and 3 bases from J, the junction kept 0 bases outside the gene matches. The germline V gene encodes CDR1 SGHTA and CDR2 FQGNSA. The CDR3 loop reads CASSLGLAGTDTQYF. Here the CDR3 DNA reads TGTGCCAGCAGCTTAGGACTAGCGGGAACAGATACGCAGTATTTT.

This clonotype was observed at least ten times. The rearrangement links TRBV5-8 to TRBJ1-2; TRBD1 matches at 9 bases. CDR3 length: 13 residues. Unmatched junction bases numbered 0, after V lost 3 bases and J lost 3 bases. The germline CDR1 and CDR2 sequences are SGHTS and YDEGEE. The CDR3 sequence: CASSWTGDYGYTF. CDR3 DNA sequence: TGTGCCAGCAGCTGGACAGGGGACTATGGCTACACCTTC.

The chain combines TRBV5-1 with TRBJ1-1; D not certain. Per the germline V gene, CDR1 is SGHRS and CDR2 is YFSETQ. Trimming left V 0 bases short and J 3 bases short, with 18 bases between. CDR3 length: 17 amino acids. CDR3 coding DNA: TGCGCCAGCAGCTTGGTTGAGGGCCTGGGCGGGGACACTGAAGCTTTCTTT. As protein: CASSLVEGLGGDTEAFF. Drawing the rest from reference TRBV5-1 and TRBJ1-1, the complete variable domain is KAGVTQTPRYLIKTRGQQVTLSCSPISGHRSVSWYQQTPGQGLQFLFEYFSETQRNKGNFPGRFSGRQFSNSRSEMNVSTLELGDSALYLCASSLVEGLGGDTEAFFGQGTRLTVV.

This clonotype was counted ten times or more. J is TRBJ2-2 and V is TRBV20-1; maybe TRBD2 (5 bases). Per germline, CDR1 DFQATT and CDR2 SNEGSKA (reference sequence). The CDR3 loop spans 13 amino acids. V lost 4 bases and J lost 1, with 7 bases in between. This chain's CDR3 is CSAMRVNTGELFF. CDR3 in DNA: TGCAGTGCTATGAGGGTGAACACCGGGGAGCTGTTTTTT.

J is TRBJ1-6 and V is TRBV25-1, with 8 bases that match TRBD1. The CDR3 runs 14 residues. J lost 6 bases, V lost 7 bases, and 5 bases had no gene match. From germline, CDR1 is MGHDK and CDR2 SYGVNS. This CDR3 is CASKTGDGNSPLHF. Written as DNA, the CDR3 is TGTGCCAGCAAGACAGGGGATGGTAATTCACCCCTCCACTTT.

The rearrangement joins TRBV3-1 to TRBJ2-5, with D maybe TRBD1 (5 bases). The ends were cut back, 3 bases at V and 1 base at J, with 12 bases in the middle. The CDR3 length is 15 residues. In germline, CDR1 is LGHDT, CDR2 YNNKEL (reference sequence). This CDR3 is CASSHVVGPQETQYF. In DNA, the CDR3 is TGTGCCAGCAGCCATGTAGTGGGGCCCCAAGAGACCCAGTACTTC.

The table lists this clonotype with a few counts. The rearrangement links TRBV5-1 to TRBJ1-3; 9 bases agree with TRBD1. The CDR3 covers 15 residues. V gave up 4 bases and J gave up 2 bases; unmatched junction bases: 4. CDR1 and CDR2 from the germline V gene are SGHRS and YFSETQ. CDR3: CASSDGTGPGNTIYF. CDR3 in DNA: TGCGCCAGCAGCGATGGGACAGGGCCTGGAAACACCATATATTTT.

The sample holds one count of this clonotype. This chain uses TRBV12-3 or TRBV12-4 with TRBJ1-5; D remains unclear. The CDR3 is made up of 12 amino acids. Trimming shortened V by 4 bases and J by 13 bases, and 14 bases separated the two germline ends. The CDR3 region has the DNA TGTGCCAGCAGTTCGTCGGAACCACCACAGCATTTT. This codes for CASSSSEPPQHF.

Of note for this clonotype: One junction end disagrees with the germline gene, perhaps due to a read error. DNA of the CDR3: TGCAGCGTAGAGATCGAGGGGGTCGGGGGCTGCACCTTC. Translating gives CSVEIEGVGGCTF. J is TRBJ1-2 and V is TRBV29-1; D is possibly TRBD1 (6 bases). Germline CDR1 and CDR2: SQVTM and ANQGSEA. The CDR3 loop spans 13 amino acids.

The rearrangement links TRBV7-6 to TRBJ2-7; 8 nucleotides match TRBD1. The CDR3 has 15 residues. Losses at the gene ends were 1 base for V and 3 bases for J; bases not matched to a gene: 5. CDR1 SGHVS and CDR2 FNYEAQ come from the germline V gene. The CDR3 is CASSLGGDRNYEQYF. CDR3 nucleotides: TGTGCCAGCAGCTTAGGGGGGGACAGGAACTACGAGCAGTACTTC. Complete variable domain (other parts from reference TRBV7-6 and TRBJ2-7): GAGVSQSPRYKVTKRGQDVALRCDPISGHVSLYWYRQALGQGPEFLTYFNYEAQQDKSGLPNDRFSAERPEGSISTLTIQRTEQRDSAMYRCASSLGGDRNYEQYFGPGTRLTVT.

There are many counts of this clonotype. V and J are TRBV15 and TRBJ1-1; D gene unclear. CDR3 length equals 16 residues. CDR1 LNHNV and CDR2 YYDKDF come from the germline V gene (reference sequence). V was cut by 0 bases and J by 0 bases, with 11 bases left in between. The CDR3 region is CATSRDRLTVNTEAFF. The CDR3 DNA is TGTGCCACCAGCAGAGATCGCCTGACGGTGAACACTGAAGCTTTCTTT. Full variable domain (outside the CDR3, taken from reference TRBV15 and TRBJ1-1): DAMVIQNPRYQVTQFGKPVTLSCSQTLNHNVMYWYQQKSSQAPKLLFHYYDKDFNNEADTPDNFQSRRPNTSFCFLDIRSPGLGDTAMYLCATSRDRLTVNTEAFFGQGTRLTVV.

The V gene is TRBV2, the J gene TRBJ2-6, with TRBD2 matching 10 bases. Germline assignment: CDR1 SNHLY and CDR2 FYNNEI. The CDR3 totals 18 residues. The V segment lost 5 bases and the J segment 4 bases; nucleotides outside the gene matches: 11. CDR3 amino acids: CASSFRAGGPSGANVLTF. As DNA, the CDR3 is TGTGCCAGCAGTTTTAGAGCGGGAGGGCCATCAGGGGCCAACGTCCTGACTTTC.

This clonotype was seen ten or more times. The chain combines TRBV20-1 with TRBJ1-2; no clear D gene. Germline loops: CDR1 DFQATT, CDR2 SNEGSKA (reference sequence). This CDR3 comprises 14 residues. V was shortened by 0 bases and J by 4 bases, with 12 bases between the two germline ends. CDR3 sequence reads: CSARDGSFTYGYTF. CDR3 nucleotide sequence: TGCAGTGCTAGAGACGGGAGTTTCACCTATGGCTACACCTTC.

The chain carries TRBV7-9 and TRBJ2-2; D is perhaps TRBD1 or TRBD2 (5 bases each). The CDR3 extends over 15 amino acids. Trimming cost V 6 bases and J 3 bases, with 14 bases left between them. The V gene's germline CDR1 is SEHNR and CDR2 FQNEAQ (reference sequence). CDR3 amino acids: CASRPLVGDTGELFF. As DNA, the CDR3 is TGTGCCAGCAGGCCCTTAGTGGGGGACACCGGGGAGCTGTTTTTT.

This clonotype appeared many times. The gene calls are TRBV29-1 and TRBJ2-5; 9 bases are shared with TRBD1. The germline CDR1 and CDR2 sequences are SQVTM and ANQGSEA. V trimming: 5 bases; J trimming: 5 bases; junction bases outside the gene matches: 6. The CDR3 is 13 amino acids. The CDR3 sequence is CSVTGTGMETQYF. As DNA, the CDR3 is TGCAGCGTTACCGGGACAGGGATGGAGACCCAGTACTTC. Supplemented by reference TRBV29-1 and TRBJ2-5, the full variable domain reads SAVISQKPSRDICQRGTSLTIQCQVDSQVTMMFWYRQQPGQSLTLIATANQGSEATYESGFVIDKFPISRPNLTFSTLTVSNMSPEDSSIYLCSVTGTGMETQYFGPGTRLLVL.

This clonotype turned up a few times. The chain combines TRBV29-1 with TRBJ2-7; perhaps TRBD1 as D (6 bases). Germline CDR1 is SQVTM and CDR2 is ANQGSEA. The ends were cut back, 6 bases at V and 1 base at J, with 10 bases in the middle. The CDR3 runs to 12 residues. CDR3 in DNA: TGCAGCGTCTCGACAGGATCCTACGAGCAGTACTTC. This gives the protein CSVSTGSYEQYF.

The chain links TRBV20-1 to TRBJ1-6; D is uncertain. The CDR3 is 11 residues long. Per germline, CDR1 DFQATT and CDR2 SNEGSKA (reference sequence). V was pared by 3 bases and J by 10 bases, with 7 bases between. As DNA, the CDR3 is TGCAGTGCTAGTGGAGGATCACCCCTCCACTTT. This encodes CSASGGSPLHF.

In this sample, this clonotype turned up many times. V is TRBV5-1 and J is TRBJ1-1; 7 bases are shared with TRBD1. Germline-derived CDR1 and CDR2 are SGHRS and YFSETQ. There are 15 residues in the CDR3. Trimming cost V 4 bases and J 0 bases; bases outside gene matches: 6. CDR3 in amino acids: CASSLAGTVNTEAFF. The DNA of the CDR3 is TGCGCCAGCAGCCTAGCCGGGACAGTGAACACTGAAGCTTTCTTT. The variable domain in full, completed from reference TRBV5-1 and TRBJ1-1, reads KAGVTQTPRYLIKTRGQQVTLSCSPISGHRSVSWYQQTPGQGLQFLFEYFSETQRNKGNFPGRFSGRQFSNSRSEMNVSTLELGDSALYLCASSLAGTVNTEAFFGQGTRLTVV.

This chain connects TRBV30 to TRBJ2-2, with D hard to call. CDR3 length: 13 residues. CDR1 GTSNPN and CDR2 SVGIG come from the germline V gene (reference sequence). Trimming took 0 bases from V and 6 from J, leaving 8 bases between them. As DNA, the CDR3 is TGTGCCTGGAGTGTACTTGAGGCCGGGGAGCTGTTTTTT. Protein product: CAWSVLEAGELFF.